The 19 T cell receptor beta chains given below trace back to one sample, sequenced in a study of cytomegalovirus exposure and HLA in healthy donors. Repertoires were generated with immunoSEQ multiplex PCR, while TCRdb's copy carries only in-frame clones and drops some. The sample contains roughly 260,000 clones, around 87% of which appear only once. Sequencing was carried out using PBMCs. These receptors all stem from a woman younger than 30 in good health and CMV-seronegative.

The CDR3: CASSLGPGVGNTIYF. The CDR3 DNA follows: TGTGCCAGCAGCTTAGGACCAGGGGTCGGAAACACCATATATTTT. V and J are TRBV7-6 and TRBJ1-3; possible D gene TRBD1, 6 bases. Looked up from germline, CDR1 is SGHVS and CDR2 is FNYEAQ. The CDR3 loop spans 15 amino acids. V was shortened by 1 base and J by 4 bases, with 11 bases between the two germline ends.

The chain combines TRBV4-3 with TRBJ2-3; 7 bases map to TRBD1. V lost 4 bases to trimming and J lost 9 bases; unmatched junction nucleotides: 7. CDR1 and CDR2 (germline): LGHNA, YSLEER. This CDR3 has 13 residues. CDR3 loop: CASSRKNRGTQYF. In DNA, the CDR3 is TGCGCCAGCAGCCGGAAAAACAGGGGCACGCAGTATTTT.

The CDR3 DNA reads TGTGCCAGAGAGCCGGGACTTTCTGGCTACACCTTC. Its protein is CAREPGLSGYTF. The rearrangement joins TRBV6-1 to TRBJ1-2, with TRBD1 as a possible D gene (5 bases). The CDR3 sequence is 12 residues long. V lost 9 bases, J lost 7 bases, and 15 bases lay in between. Germline lookup yields CDR1 MNHNS and CDR2 SASEGT.

The chain links TRBV9 to TRBJ1-2, with D possibly TRBD1 on 6 matching bases. Between the trimmed V and J ends, which lost 0 bases and 4 bases, there was a span of 7 bases. Germline V gene data show CDR1 as SGDLS and CDR2 as YYNGEE. There are 13 residues in the CDR3. CDR3 DNA sequence: TGTGCCAGCAGCGTAGGAGGGGGCTATGGCTACACCTTC. Encoded protein: CASSVGGGYGYTF.

CDR3 in DNA: TGCGCCAGCAGCCAGCGTACACAGGGTGTGGGGGAGACCCAGTACTTC. Protein: CASSQRTQGVGETQYF. The chain uses TRBV4-3 and TRBJ2-5; perhaps TRBD1 as D (6 bases). The CDR3 is made up of 16 amino acids. Trimming removed 3 bases at V and 5 bases at J, with 19 bases between. Per germline, CDR1 LGHNA and CDR2 YSLEER.

This clone was picked up one time. This chain uses TRBV6-1 with TRBJ1-5; no definite D call. V lost 9 bases and J 5 bases, leaving 11 bases between the germline ends. There are 12 residues in the CDR3. CDR1 and CDR2 from the germline V gene are MNHNS and SASEGT. CDR3 region: CASSTADQPQHF. In DNA, the CDR3 is TGTGCCAGTAGTACAGCGGATCAGCCCCAGCATTTT.

Only one count was recorded for this clone. This sequence joins TRBV5-1 and TRBJ2-2; 7 positions agree with TRBD2. CDR1 SGHRS and CDR2 YFSETQ come from the germline V gene. V lost 0 bases to trimming and J lost 3 bases; unmatched junction nucleotides: 5. CDR3 size: 16 residues. The CDR3 DNA follows: TGCGCCAGCAGCTTGGCGGCGGGGGAACACACCGGGGAGCTGTTTTTT. Protein product: CASSLAAGEHTGELFF.

J is TRBJ1-2 and V is TRBV4-1; tentative D call: TRBD1 (5 bases). CDR1 is MGHRA and CDR2 is YSYEKL in the germline V gene. The length of the CDR3 is 15 residues. V was clipped by 4 bases and J by 6 bases, with 18 bases between them. The DNA of the CDR3 is TGCGCCAGCAGCCGCCAAGTGGGACTCTCTAATGGCTACACCTTC. Protein: CASSRQVGLSNGYTF.

The V call is TRBV2, the J call TRBJ2-5; TRBD2 aligns across 7 bases. V gave up 7 bases and J gave up 6 bases; unmatched junction bases: 8. The CDR3 has 13 amino acids. CDR1 and CDR2 from the germline V gene are SNHLY and FYNNEI. The CDR3 here is CASNPGLLKTQYF. DNA of the CDR3: TGTGCCAGCAATCCGGGACTACTCAAGACCCAGTACTTC.

The chain uses TRBV19 and TRBJ1-1, with a possible D match to TRBD1 (5 bases). Germline V lookup: CDR1 LNHDA, CDR2 SQIVND (reference sequence). This CDR3 has 16 residues. V was clipped by 5 bases and J by 0 bases, with 16 bases between them. The CDR3 DNA reads as TGTGCCAGTAGTCCAAGGACACGCGGATTGAACACTGAAGCTTTCTTT. Its protein is CASSPRTRGLNTEAFF.

This clone came up a few times. CDR3 loop: CASSEAGTGGPDTQYF. The CDR3 coding sequence is TGTGCCAGCAGTGAAGCCGGGACAGGGGGCCCAGATACGCAGTATTTT. The genes are TRBV6-4 and TRBJ2-3, with 12 bases lining up with TRBD1. The CDR3 loop spans 16 amino acids. V was pared by 3 bases and J by 4 bases, with 5 bases of the junction left unmatched. CDR1 is MRHNA, CDR2 SNTAGT, per germline.

The chain links TRBV7-6 to TRBJ1-6; 10 bases match TRBD1. This CDR3 spans 16 amino acids. J was trimmed by 9 bases and V by 3 bases; bases with no gene match: 8. CDR1 and CDR2 (germline): SGHVS, FNYEAQ. The CDR3 sequence is CASSFLPGQGISPLHF. As DNA, the CDR3 is TGTGCCAGCAGCTTCTTACCGGGACAGGGGATTTCACCCCTCCACTTT.

The chain is built from TRBV7-3 and TRBJ2-7; D is ambiguous. The length of the CDR3 is 13 residues. Germline loops: CDR1 SGHTA, CDR2 FQGTGA. V was cut by 0 bases and J by 3 bases, with 6 bases left in between. The CDR3 DNA reads as TGTGCCAGCAGCTTAACGCGAGACTACGAGCAGTACTTC. Translation gives CASSLTRDYEQYF.

V usage is TRBV29-1 and J usage is TRBJ2-1, with a tentative D call TRBD2 (6 bases). Germline CDR1 is SQVTM and CDR2 is ANQGSEA. The CDR3 is 15 residues long. Trimming removed 2 bases at V and 7 bases at J, with 18 bases between. CDR3 protein: CSVERRDRGVNEQFF. CDR3 coding DNA: TGCAGCGTTGAACGGCGGGACCGGGGAGTGAATGAGCAGTTCTTC.

V is TRBV10-3 and J is TRBJ1-5; D is ambiguous. Germline values: CDR1 ENHRY, CDR2 SYGVKD. This CDR3 is built from 13 residues. V was trimmed by 4 bases and J by 1 base, leaving 5 bases between them. The CDR3, as DNA: TGTGCCATCAGTGTATTGAGCAATCAGCCCCAGCATTTT. Protein product: CAISVLSNQPQHF.

The V gene is TRBV4-3, the J gene TRBJ1-2; 7 bases are shared with TRBD1. CDR3 length: 15 amino acids. Germline CDR1 and CDR2: LGHNA and YSLEER. With V trimmed by 1 base and J by 2 bases, 4 bases remained unmatched. CDR3 region: CASSQGTGGNYGYTF. The CDR3 nucleotides are TGCGCCAGCAGCCAAGGGACAGGTGGAAACTATGGCTACACCTTC.

CDR3 bases: TGCAGCGTGGAGGACCGGGACAGAGACTATGGCTACACCTTC. It encodes CSVEDRDRDYGYTF. The chain employs TRBV29-1 and TRBJ1-2; TRBD1 agrees at 7 bases. The germline V gene has CDR1 SQVTM and CDR2 ANQGSEA. The CDR3 runs to 14 residues. V lost 6 bases and J lost 3; bases outside the gene matches: 10.

The chain is built from TRBV13 and TRBJ1-2; D possibly corresponds to TRBD1 (5 bases). V was pared by 0 bases and J by 7 bases, with 15 bases between. CDR1 is PRHDT, CDR2 FYEKMQ, per germline (reference sequence). The CDR3 runs 15 residues. This CDR3 reads CASSLGGGTFFGYTF. The CDR3 DNA is TGTGCCAGCAGCTTAGGTGGGGGGACCTTTTTTGGCTACACCTTC. The full variable domain, rest sourced from reference TRBV13 and TRBJ1-2, is AAGVIQSPRHLIKEKRETATLKCYPIPRHDTVYWYQQGPGQDPQFLISFYEKMQSDKGSIPDRFSAQQFSDYHSELNMSSLELGDSALYFCASSLGGGTFFGYTFGSGTRLTVV.

This clone has ten or more counts. The germline gene is not matched at one end of the junction; a read error may be the cause. This chain's CDR3 is CASSLTSSKDTQYF. The DNA of the CDR3 is TGTGCCAGCAGCTTAACGTCTAGCAAAGATACGCAGTATTTT. The rearrangement links TRBV7-3 to TRBJ2-3; D may be TRBD2 (5 bases). This CDR3 spans 14 amino acids. Germline lookup yields CDR1 SGHTA and CDR2 FQGTGA. Based on the CDR3 plus reference TRBV7-3 and TRBJ2-3, the full variable domain is GAGVSQTPSNKVTEKGKYVELRCDPISGHTALYWYRQSLGQGPEFLIYFQGTGAADDSGLPNDRFFAVRPEGSVSTLKIQRTERGDSAVYLCASSLTSSKDTQYFGPGTRLTVL.